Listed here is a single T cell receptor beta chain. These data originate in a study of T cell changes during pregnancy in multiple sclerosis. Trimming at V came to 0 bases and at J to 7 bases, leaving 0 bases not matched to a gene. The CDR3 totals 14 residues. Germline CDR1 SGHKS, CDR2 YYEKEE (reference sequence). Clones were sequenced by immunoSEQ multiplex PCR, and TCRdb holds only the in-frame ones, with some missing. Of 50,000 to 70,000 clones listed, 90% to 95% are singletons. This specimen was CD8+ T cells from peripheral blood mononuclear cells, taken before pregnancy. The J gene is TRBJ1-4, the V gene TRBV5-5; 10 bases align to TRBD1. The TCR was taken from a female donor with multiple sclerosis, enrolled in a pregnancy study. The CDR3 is CASSLGQGAEKLFF. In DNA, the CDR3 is TGTGCCAGCAGCTTGGGACAGGGGGCTGAAAAACTGTTTTTT.